Each of the 6 T cell receptor beta chains below was sequenced from the same sample in a study of CD8 T cells in Susac syndrome. A quantity of roughly 0.5 to 1 ug RNA underwent reverse transcription using random hexamers. TCRdb itself ran the immunoSEQ multiplex PCR reads through MiXCR, one entry per CDR3 protein. The sample records about 120,000 distinct CDR3 sequences, around 94% being singletons. The sequenced sample was CD4+ T cells from PBMCs. The source is a human donor with multiple sclerosis.

The chain is built from TRBV29-1 and TRBJ2-5; D may be TRBD1 or TRBD2 (5 bases each). This CDR3 region has 14 residues. Between the trimmed V and J ends, which lost 4 bases and 8 bases, there was a span of 20 bases. Germline CDR1 and CDR2: SQVTM and ANQGSEA. Written as DNA, the CDR3 is TGCAGCGTTGGTATGGTGGGGGACGGAGGAACCCAGTACTTC. Its translation: CSVGMVGDGGTQYF. Drawing the rest from reference TRBV29-1 and TRBJ2-5, the complete variable domain is SAVISQKPSRDICQRGTSLTIQCQVDSQVTMMFWYRQQPGQSLTLIATANQGSEATYESGFVIDKFPISRPNLTFSTLTVSNMSPEDSSIYLCSVGMVGDGGTQYFGPGTRLLVL.

Remarks on this clonotype: A junction end diverges from the germline sequence, so it may reflect a read error. This chain connects TRBV5-1 to TRBJ1-1; D is unclear. This CDR3 is built from 13 residues. Germline V gene sequence: CDR1 SGHRS, CDR2 YFSETQ. The CDR3 coding sequence is TGCGCCAGCAGTTTGGACGGTCAAACCGAAGCTTTCTTT. Encoded protein: CASSLDGQTEAFF.

The CDR3: CASSQFSTGGNSPLHF. The DNA for the CDR3 is TGTGCCAGCAGCCAATTCTCGACAGGGGGCAATTCACCCCTCCACTTT. The rearrangement links TRBV3-1 to TRBJ1-6; 10 nucleotides align to TRBD1. From germline, CDR1 is LGHDT and CDR2 YNNKEL (reference sequence). This CDR3 is 16 amino acids long. The J segment lost 7 bases and the V segment lost 2 bases, leaving 5 bases of the junction unmatched.

This chain links TRBV2 with TRBJ1-1, with D hard to call. The length of the CDR3 is 12 residues. Trimming stripped 8 bases from V and 1 base from J, with 8 bases between. Germline V CDR1 and CDR2: SNHLY, FYNNEI. The CDR3: CASFVKNTEAFF. For the CDR3, the DNA is TGTGCCAGCTTCGTGAAGAACACTGAAGCTTTCTTT.

V gene TRBV27 combines with J gene TRBJ1-2; 7 positions agree with TRBD1. With V trimmed by 6 bases and J by 6 bases, 13 bases remained unmatched. Germline CDR1 is MNHEY and CDR2 is SMNVEV (reference sequence). This CDR3 spans 15 amino acids. This chain's CDR3 is CASRLTSTGRHGYTF. DNA for the CDR3: TGTGCCAGCAGACTGACCTCGACAGGGCGCCATGGCTACACCTTC.

Regarding this clonotype: One end of the junction is discordant with germline, which a read error may explain. The CDR3 nucleotides read TGTGCCAGCAGCCTAAGGACAGGGCCCCTGGACTTC. It is translated as CASSLRTGPLDF. V is TRBV3-1 and J is TRBJ2-7, with 8 bases identical to TRBD1. Per the germline V gene, CDR1 is LGHDT and CDR2 is YNNKEL (reference sequence). This CDR3 comprises 12 residues.